The table lists the clone carrying this T cell receptor beta chain with a count of one. Its specificity is not known. The source of the sample is a study of blood T cells in healthy people across ages. J gave up 1 base and V 5 bases, and 10 bases lay outside the gene matches. Per the germline V gene, CDR1 is LGHNA and CDR2 is YNFKEQ. The CDR3 spans 19 residues. Findings and caveats of the study: There was no known CMV status for donors, so expanded clonotype changes were possibly confounded. Among T cells, TCR beta diversity per million cells dropped roughly linearly as age rose.

Combining a sample-barcoded 5' primer with a J-beta primer mix, a second PCR ran for 7 to 11 cycles. Carrying 12 random nucleotides, a template-switch adaptor labeled each individual cDNA molecule. TCRdb processed the 5' RACE reads anew with MiXCR; each CDR3 protein has one entry. The sample holds about 640,000 distinct CDR3 sequences, 58% seen once. The donors, healthy Caucasians from Russia, were aged about 6 to 95. The chain uses TRBV4-2 and TRBJ2-1, with 14 nucleotides matching TRBD2. Sequencing was performed on blood. The sequence derives from a man aged 55 to 70 in good health. This CDR3 reads CASSGPTSGGGGSYNEQFF. The CDR3 bases are TGTGCCAGCAGCGGTCCGACTAGCGGGGGGGGCGGGTCCTACAATGAGCAGTTCTTC.